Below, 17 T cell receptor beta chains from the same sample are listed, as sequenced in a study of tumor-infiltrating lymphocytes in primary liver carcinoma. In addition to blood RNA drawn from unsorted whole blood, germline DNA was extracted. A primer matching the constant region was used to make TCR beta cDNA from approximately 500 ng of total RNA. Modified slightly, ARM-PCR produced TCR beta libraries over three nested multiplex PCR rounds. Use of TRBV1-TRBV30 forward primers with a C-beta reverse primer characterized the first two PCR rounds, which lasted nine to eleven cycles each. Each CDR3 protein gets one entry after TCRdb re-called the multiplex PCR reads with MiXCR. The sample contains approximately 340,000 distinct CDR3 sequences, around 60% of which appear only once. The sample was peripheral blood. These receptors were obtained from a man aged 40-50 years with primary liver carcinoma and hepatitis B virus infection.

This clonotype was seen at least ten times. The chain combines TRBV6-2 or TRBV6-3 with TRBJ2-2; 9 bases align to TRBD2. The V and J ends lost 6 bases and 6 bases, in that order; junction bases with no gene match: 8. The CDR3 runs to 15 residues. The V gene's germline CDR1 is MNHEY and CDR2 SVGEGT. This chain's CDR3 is CASRTGLAIPGELFF. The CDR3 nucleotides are TGTGCCAGCAGGACGGGACTAGCAATCCCCGGGGAGCTGTTTTTT.

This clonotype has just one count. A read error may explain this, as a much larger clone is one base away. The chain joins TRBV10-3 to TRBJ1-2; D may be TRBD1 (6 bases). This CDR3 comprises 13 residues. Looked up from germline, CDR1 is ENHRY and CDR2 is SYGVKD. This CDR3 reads CVIRTGLEDGYTF. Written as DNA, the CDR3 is TGTGTCATCAGAACAGGGTTAGAAGATGGCTACACCTTC.

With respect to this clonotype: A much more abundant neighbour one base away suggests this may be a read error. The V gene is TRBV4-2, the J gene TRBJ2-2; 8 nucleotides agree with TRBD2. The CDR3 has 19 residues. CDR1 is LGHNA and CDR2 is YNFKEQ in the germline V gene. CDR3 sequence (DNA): TGTGCCAGCAGCCAAGATAATGCGGGGGGCTCGCGGAACACCGGGGGGCTGTTTTTT. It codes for CASSQDNAGGSRNTGGLFF.

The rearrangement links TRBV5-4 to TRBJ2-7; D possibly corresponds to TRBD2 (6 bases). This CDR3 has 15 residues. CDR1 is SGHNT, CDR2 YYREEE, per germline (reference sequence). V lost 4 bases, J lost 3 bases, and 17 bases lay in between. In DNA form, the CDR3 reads TGTGCCAGCAGCCGGATTAGCGGAAGTGGCTACGAGCAGTACTTC. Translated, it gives CASSRISGSGYEQYF. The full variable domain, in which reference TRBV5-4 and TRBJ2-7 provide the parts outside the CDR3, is ETGVTQSPTHLIKTRGQQVTLRCSSQSGHNTVSWYQQALGQGPQFIFQYYREEENGRGNFPPRFSGLQFPNYSSELNVNALELDDSALYLCASSRISGSGYEQYFGPGTRLTVT.

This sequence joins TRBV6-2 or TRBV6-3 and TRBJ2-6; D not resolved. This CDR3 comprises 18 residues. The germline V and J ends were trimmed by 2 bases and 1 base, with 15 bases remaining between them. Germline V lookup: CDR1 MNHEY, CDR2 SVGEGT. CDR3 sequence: CASSYPRIGPSGANVLTF. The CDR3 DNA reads TGTGCCAGCAGTTACCCTAGGATAGGCCCATCTGGGGCCAACGTCCTGACTTTC.

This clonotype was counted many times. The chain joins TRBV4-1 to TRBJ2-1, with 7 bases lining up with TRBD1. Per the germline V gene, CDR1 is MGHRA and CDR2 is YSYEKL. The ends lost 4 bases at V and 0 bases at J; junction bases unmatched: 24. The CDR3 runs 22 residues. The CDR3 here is CASSRILGSRRDSLGSYNEQFF. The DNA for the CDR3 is TGCGCCAGCAGCCGGATTCTCGGTTCCCGCCGGGACAGCTTAGGCTCCTACAATGAGCAGTTCTTC.

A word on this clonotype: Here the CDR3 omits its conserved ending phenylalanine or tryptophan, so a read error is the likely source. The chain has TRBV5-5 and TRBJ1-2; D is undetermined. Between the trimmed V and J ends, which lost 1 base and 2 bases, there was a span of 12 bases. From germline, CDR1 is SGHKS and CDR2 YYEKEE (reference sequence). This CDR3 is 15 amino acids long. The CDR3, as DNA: TGTGCCAGCAGCTTGAATTGGGAGAGGAACTATGGCTACACCTCC. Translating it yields CASSLNWERNYGYTS.

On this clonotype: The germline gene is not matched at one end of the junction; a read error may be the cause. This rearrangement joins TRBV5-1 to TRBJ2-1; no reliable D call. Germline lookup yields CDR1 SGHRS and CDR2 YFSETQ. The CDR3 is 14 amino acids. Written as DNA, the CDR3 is TGCGGCAGCAGCTTGGCAGGTGGGCACGATGAGCAGTTCTTC. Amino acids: CGSSLAGGHDEQFF. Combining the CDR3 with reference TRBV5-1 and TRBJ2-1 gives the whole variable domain KAGVTQTPRYLIKTRGQQVTLSCSPISGHRSVSWYQQTPGQGLQFLFEYFSETQRNKGNFPGRFSGRQFSNSRSEMNVSTLELGDSALYLCGSSLAGGHDEQFFGPGTRLTVL.

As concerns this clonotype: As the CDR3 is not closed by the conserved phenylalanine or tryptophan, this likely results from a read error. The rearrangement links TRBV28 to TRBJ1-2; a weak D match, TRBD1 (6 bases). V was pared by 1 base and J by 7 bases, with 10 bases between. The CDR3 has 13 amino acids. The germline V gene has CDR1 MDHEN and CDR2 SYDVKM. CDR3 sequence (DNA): TGTGCCAGCAGTTTATTCTCAGGGGCTGGCTACACCATC. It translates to CASSLFSGAGYTI.

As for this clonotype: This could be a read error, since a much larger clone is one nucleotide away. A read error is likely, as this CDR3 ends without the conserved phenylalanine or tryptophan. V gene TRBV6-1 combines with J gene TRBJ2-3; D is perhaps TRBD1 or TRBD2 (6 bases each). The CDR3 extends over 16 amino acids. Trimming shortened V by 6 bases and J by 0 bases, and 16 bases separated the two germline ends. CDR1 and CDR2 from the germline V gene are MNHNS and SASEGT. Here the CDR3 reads CASSVMGGTSTDTQYL. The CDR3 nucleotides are TGTGCCAGCAGCGTGATGGGGGGCACTAGCACAGATACGCAGTATTTA.

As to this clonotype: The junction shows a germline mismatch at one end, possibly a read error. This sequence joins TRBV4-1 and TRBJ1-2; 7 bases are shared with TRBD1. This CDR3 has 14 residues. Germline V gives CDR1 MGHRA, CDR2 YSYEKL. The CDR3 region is CASSHGTAIYGYTF. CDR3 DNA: TGCGCCAGCAGCCATGGGACAGCCATCTATGGCTACACATTC.

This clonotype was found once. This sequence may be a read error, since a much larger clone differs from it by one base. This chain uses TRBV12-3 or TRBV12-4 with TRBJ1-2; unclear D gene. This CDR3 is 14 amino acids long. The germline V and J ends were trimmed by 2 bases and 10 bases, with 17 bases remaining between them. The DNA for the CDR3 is TGTGCCAGCAGTTTAAAGCTCACCGGTGATGACTACACCTTC. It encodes CASSLKLTGDDYTF.

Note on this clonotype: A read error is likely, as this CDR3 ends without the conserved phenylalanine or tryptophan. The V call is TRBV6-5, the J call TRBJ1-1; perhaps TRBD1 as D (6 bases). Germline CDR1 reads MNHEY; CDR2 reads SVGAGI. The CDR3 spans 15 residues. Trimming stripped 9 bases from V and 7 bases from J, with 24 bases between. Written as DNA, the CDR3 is TGTGCCAGTAATTACTCGGGGGCCGGCCGTGGTGAAGCTTTCCTT. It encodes CASNYSGAGRGEAFL.

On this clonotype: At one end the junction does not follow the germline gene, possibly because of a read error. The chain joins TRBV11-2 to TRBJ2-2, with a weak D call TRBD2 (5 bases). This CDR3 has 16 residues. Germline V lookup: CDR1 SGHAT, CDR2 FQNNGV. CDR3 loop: CASNLVQAVNTGELFF. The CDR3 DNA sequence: TGTGCCAGCAACTTAGTTCAAGCGGTGAACACCGGGGAGCTGTTTTTT. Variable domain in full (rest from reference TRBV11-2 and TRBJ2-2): EAGVAQSPRYKIIEKRQSVAFWCNPISGHATLYWYQQILGQGPKLLIQFQNNGVVDDSQLPKDRFSAERLKGVDSTLKIQPAKLEDSAVYLCASNLVQAVNTGELFFGEGSRLTVL.

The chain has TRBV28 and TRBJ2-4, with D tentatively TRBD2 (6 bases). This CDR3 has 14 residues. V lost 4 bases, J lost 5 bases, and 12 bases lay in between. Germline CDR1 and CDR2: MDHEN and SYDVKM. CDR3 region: CASSSGREENIQYF. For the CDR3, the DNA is TGTGCCAGCAGTTCCGGGAGAGAAGAAAACATTCAGTACTTC.

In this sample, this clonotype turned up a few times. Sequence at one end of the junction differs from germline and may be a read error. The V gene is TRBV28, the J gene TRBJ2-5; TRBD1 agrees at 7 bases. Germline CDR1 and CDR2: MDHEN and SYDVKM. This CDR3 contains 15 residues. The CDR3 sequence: CASHPVGTVQETQCF. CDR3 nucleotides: TGTGCCTCCCACCCCGTCGGGACAGTACAAGAGACCCAGTGTTTC.

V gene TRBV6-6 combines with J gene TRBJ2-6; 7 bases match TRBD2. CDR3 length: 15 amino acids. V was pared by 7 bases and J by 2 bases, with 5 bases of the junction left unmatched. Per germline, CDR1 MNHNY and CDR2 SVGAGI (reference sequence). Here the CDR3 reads CASNPGGTGANVLTF. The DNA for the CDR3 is TGTGCCAGCAACCCCGGGGGGACTGGGGCCAACGTCCTGACTTTC.